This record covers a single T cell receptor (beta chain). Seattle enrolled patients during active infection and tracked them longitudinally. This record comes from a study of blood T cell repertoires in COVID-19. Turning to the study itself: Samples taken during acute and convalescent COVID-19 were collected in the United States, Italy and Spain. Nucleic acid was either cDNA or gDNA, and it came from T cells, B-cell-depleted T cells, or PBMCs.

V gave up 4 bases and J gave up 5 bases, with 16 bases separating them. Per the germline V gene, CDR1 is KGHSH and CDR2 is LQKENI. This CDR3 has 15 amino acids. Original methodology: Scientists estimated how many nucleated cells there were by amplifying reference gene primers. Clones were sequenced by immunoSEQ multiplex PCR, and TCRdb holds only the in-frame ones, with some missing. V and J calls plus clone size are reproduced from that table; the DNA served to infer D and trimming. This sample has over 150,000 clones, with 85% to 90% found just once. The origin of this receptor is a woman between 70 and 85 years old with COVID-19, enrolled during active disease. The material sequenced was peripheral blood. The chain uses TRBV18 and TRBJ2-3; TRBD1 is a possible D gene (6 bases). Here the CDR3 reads CASSLTKGVEDTQYF. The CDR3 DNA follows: TGTGCCAGCTCACTAACGAAGGGGGTAGAAGATACGCAGTATTTT. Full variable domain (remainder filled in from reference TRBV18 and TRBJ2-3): NAGVMQNPRHLVRRRGQEARLRCSPMKGHSHVYWYRQLPEEGLKFMVYLQKENIIDESGMPKERFSAEFPKEGPSILRIQQVVRGDSAAYFCASSLTKGVEDTQYFGPGTRLTVL.